The TCR beta chain under discussion was sequenced for a study of cytomegalovirus exposure and HLA in healthy donors. PCR employed 60 Vbeta and 13 Jbeta primers. Assay: immunoSEQ multiplex PCR; the TCRdb copy retains only in-frame clones and omits some. Of some 99,000 clones detected, 80% to 85% appear once; the ten largest clones hold more than 2%. Germline CDR1 LNHDA, CDR2 SQIVND (reference sequence). This CDR3 has 13 residues. V lost 3 bases and J lost 7, with 10 bases in between. The clonotype originates from a woman between 25 and 40 years old in good health and CMV-seronegative. Sequencing used PBMCs. V gene TRBV19 combines with J gene TRBJ2-1; unclear D gene. CDR3 sequence (DNA): TGTGCCAGTAGTATTAAAGCGCTTAATGAGCAGTTCTTC. Encoded protein: CASSIKALNEQFF.